The entry below describes one T cell receptor beta chain. Its antigen is still unknown. The sample originates from a study of vaccination effects on CD4 cells after COVID-19. For the study at large: Post-vaccine sampling occurred a median 72 days after the second dose.

Germline V gives CDR1 LGHDT, CDR2 YNNKEL (reference sequence). Trimming removed 3 bases at V and 3 bases at J, with 11 bases between. The CDR3 totals 15 residues. Profiling relied on immunoSEQ multiplex PCR, and the TCRdb table lists in-frame clones only, not all of them. The repertoire holds 70,000 to 85,000 clones, with around 81% as singletons. ViraFEST used viral peptide pools to expand antigen-specific CD4+ T cells before sequencing. Following culture for around 10 days, CD4+ T cells were isolated. All participants had two doses of either the BNT162b2 or mRNA-1273 vaccine. Recipients of the vaccine had no prior SARS-CoV-2 infection and negative nucleocapsid antibodies. On both days 3 and 7, half of the culture medium was replaced with IL-2 medium. Broader study findings: Clonal contraction was marked in infection- and vaccine-induced clones late after vaccination.

The chain is built from TRBV3-1 (or the pseudogene TRBV3-2) and TRBJ1-4; D might be TRBD1 (6 bases). This TCR derives from a human donor who received a COVID-19 vaccine. Sequencing used CD4+ T cells from PBMCs cultured with HCoV-229E spike peptides, obtained after COVID-19 vaccination. Here the CDR3 reads CASSQATGSNEKLFF. The CDR3 nucleotides read TGTGCCAGCAGCCAGGCGACAGGCTCTAATGAAAAACTGTTTTTT.